The present TCR beta chain was sequenced within a study of response to subunit inactivated influenza vaccine. General study results and limits: The authors suggested that every seasonal influenza vaccination recruits few new T cells.

This CDR3 has 16 residues. As for this clonotype: Its antigen is unknown. One end of the junction does not line up with germline, which may come from a read error.

From the RT-PCR reads, TCRdb called clonotypes with MiXCR, one entry per CDR3 protein. The table has 650,000 to 850,000 distinct CDR3 sequences, about 15% seen once; the top ten hold around 7.3%. The sequence derives from a man aged 50-59 years who received an inactivated influenza vaccine. The J gene is TRBJ2-1, the V gene TRBV5-3; a weak D match, TRBD1 (6 bases). TRBV5-3 is annotated as an ORF whose role is uncertain. The sequencing used PBMCs from blood, collected approximately 15 days before vaccination. In DNA form, the CDR3 reads TGTGCCAGGAGCTCCGGGCTCGGACAGTCCTACAATGAGCAGTTCTTC. Amino acid sequence: CARSSGLGQSYNEQFF.